The 22 T cell receptor beta chains below come from one sample, sequenced in a study of cytomegalovirus exposure and HLA in healthy donors. The PCR ran on 60 Vbeta and 13 Jbeta primers. Method: immunoSEQ multiplex PCR; TCRdb's copy keeps in-frame clones and lacks some. The sample consists of some 150,000 clones, approximately 82% of them appearing once. Sequencing input: PBMCs. Every receptor here comes from a middle-aged man in good health and CMV-seronegative.

The chain links TRBV7-6 to TRBJ2-1; D possibly corresponds to TRBD1 (5 bases). The V end was cut by 5 bases, the J end by 6 bases, with 11 bases between. Germline V gives CDR1 SGHVS, CDR2 FNYEAQ. There are 13 residues in the CDR3. CDR3 DNA sequence: TGTGCCAGCAGCCAAAGGGGAAGCAATGAGCAGTTCTTC. Residues: CASSQRGSNEQFF.

The genes are TRBV5-1 and TRBJ1-4; D is uncertain. V was shortened by 0 bases and J by 3 bases, with 9 bases between the two germline ends. This CDR3 has 15 amino acids. From germline, CDR1 is SGHRS and CDR2 YFSETQ. The CDR3, as DNA: TGCGCCAGCAGCTTGGAATCCCCAGCTAATGAAAAACTGTTTTTT. Translated, it gives CASSLESPANEKLFF. Full variable domain (outside the CDR3, taken from reference TRBV5-1 and TRBJ1-4): KAGVTQTPRYLIKTRGQQVTLSCSPISGHRSVSWYQQTPGQGLQFLFEYFSETQRNKGNFPGRFSGRQFSNSRSEMNVSTLELGDSALYLCASSLESPANEKLFFGSGTQLSVL.

V and J are TRBV6-6 and TRBJ1-4; possibly TRBD1 for D (6 bases). The germline V gene encodes CDR1 MNHNY and CDR2 SVGAGI (reference sequence). This CDR3 region has 15 residues. Trimming removed 2 bases from V and 8 bases from J, with 15 bases in between. The CDR3 DNA reads as TGTGCCAGCAGTTACCTAGACAGGTTTGGAGAAAAACTGTTTTTT. It specifies CASSYLDRFGEKLFF.

This clone was counted a single time. The chain joins TRBV14 to TRBJ1-1, with TRBD1 matching over 7 bases. The V segment lost 0 bases and the J segment 5 bases; nucleotides outside the gene matches: 12. This CDR3 has 17 residues. The germline V gene has CDR1 SGHDN and CDR2 FVKESK. CDR3 region: CASSQDVGDSSKTEAFF. CDR3 nucleotides: TGTGCCAGCAGCCAAGATGTTGGGGACAGTTCGAAAACTGAAGCTTTCTTT.

The rearrangement links TRBV29-1 to TRBJ1-2; D is ambiguous. Trimming shortened V by 4 bases and J by 5 bases, and 11 bases separated the two germline ends. The germline CDR1 and CDR2 sequences are SQVTM and ANQGSEA. CDR3 length: 12 residues. CDR3 sequence (DNA): TGCAGCGTTGCGAGGAGTACTTATGGCTACACCTTC. As protein: CSVARSTYGYTF.

The chain uses TRBV15 and TRBJ1-5; no definite D call. Germline values: CDR1 LNHNV, CDR2 YYDKDF (reference sequence). This CDR3 is 13 amino acids long. V shed 3 bases and J shed 1 base, with 4 bases lying between them. CDR3 nucleotides: TGTGCCACCAGCAGTGTAAGCAATCAGCCCCAGCATTTT. Amino acid sequence: CATSSVSNQPQHF.

CDR3 bases: TGTGCCAGTAGAAAAGCCTCTGGAAACACCATATATTTT. It encodes CASRKASGNTIYF. The rearrangement links TRBV19 to TRBJ1-3; no reliable D call. Deletions cut 6 bases from V and 0 bases from J, with 6 bases between. CDR3 length: 13 residues. The germline CDR1 and CDR2 sequences are LNHDA and SQIVND (reference sequence).

The chain carries TRBV2 and TRBJ2-5; 7 bases are shared with TRBD1. This CDR3 has 16 residues. Germline CDR1 SNHLY, CDR2 FYNNEI. The V gene end was trimmed by 6 bases and the J gene end by 7 bases; junction bases not matched to a gene: 17. The CDR3 loop is CASRWGTGTVLGTQYF. The CDR3 DNA reads as TGTGCCAGCAGGTGGGGAACCGGGACAGTATTAGGGACCCAGTACTTC.

This clone occurred a few times. This chain joins TRBV6-6 and TRBJ1-1; D perhaps matches TRBD1 (5 bases). The germline V gene has CDR1 MNHNY and CDR2 SVGAGI (reference sequence). The CDR3 totals 13 residues. The V and J ends lost 0 bases and 6 bases respectively, with 8 bases between them. Here the CDR3 DNA reads TGTGCCAGCAGTTACTCGCAGGGCGCTGAAGCTTTCTTT. Protein product: CASSYSQGAEAFF.

This clone occurred a few times. This chain links TRBV5-4 with TRBJ2-5; D gene ambiguous. Germline V gene data show CDR1 as SGHNT and CDR2 as YYREEE (reference sequence). The germline V and J ends were trimmed by 0 bases and 2 bases, with 11 bases remaining between them. This CDR3 has 15 amino acids. Here the CDR3 DNA reads TGTGCCAGCAGCTTGGATGGCACCCCTCAAGAGACCCAGTACTTC. Its protein product is CASSLDGTPQETQYF.

This sequence joins TRBV11-1 and TRBJ2-3, with D possibly being TRBD2 (6 bases). CDR3 length: 15 residues. Germline V gene lookup returns CDR1 SGHAT and CDR2 FQDESV (reference sequence). V lost 5 bases and J 2 bases, leaving 14 bases between the germline ends. CDR3 residues: CASSRLGGHTDTQYF. DNA for the CDR3: TGTGCCAGCAGCCGCCTCGGAGGGCACACAGATACGCAGTATTTT.

The rearrangement joins TRBV27 to TRBJ1-3; D is possibly TRBD1 (6 bases). Germline loops: CDR1 MNHEY, CDR2 SMNVEV (reference sequence). This CDR3 comprises 13 residues. V dropped 4 bases and J dropped 4 bases, with 8 bases sitting between them. The CDR3 coding sequence is TGTGCCAGCAGTTACAGGGCCGGAAACACCATATATTTT. Its protein product is CASSYRAGNTIYF.

This chain uses TRBV2 with TRBJ2-2, with D perhaps TRBD1 (5 bases). The CDR3 is 15 amino acids. From germline, CDR1 is SNHLY and CDR2 FYNNEI. V lost 3 bases, J lost 4 bases, and 12 bases lay in between. CDR3 in amino acids: CASSELGLVTGELFF. The CDR3 DNA reads as TGTGCCAGCAGTGAGTTGGGGCTAGTCACCGGGGAGCTGTTTTTT.

The J gene is TRBJ2-5, the V gene TRBV19, with a tentative D call TRBD1 (5 bases). The assigned J gene may be wrong: the sequence end matches TRBJ2-7 better. Per the germline V gene, CDR1 is LNHDA and CDR2 is SQIVND (reference sequence). CDR3 length equals 14 residues. The CDR3 sequence: CASSFDRASSEQYF. The CDR3 bases are TGTGCCAGTAGTTTTGACAGAGCGTCTTCCGAGCAGTACTTC.

The chain joins TRBV6-5 to TRBJ1-2, with D tentatively TRBD1 (5 bases). V dropped 2 bases and J dropped 8 bases, with 21 bases sitting between them. CDR1 and CDR2 (germline): MNHEY, SVGAGI. The CDR3 runs 16 residues. CDR3 bases: TGTGCCAGCAGTTACCTCGACGGCAGGGTGGGAGGGGGCTACACCTTC. Its translation is CASSYLDGRVGGGYTF.

This clone appeared a few times. V usage is TRBV6-5 and J usage is TRBJ2-2; D is undetermined. Between the trimmed V and J ends, which lost 5 bases and 4 bases, there was a span of 8 bases. The germline V gene has CDR1 MNHEY and CDR2 SVGAGI. The CDR3 is 13 amino acids. The CDR3 sequence: CASSSYFTGELFF. The DNA for the CDR3 is TGTGCCAGCAGTAGCTATTTCACCGGGGAGCTGTTTTTT.

This clone was detected once. CDR3 sequence (DNA): TGTGCCAGCAGTGGAGGCTTCGAGTTAGGGGTCGTCAACACCGGGGAGCTGTTTTTT. The encoded protein is CASSGGFELGVVNTGELFF. The chain is built from TRBV2 and TRBJ2-2; D might be TRBD1 (5 bases). CDR1 is SNHLY and CDR2 is FYNNEI in the germline V gene. This CDR3 has 19 residues. Trimming left V 4 bases short and J 2 bases short, with 23 bases between.

This chain links TRBV5-8 with TRBJ1-5, with unresolved D. This CDR3 spans 12 amino acids. The germline CDR1 and CDR2 sequences are SGHTS and YDEGEE. V was shortened by 0 bases and J by 7 bases, with 5 bases between the two germline ends. CDR3 loop: CASSLAGQPQHF. The DNA of the CDR3 is TGTGCCAGCAGCTTGGCCGGGCAGCCCCAGCATTTT.

This chain uses TRBV15 with TRBJ1-1, with 9 bases lining up with TRBD1. Germline V gives CDR1 LNHNV, CDR2 YYDKDF (reference sequence). V trimming: 3 bases; J trimming: 6 bases; junction bases outside the gene matches: 11. The CDR3 has 16 residues. This CDR3 is CATSSTNRDREAEAFF. CDR3 DNA sequence: TGTGCCACCAGCAGTACGAACCGGGACAGGGAGGCTGAAGCTTTCTTT.

The rearrangement links TRBV7-6 to TRBJ2-3; TRBD2 might be the D (6 bases). The V gene's germline CDR1 is SGHVS and CDR2 FNYEAQ. V lost 3 bases to trimming and J lost 5 bases, with 9 bases between them. The CDR3 sequence is 13 residues long. CDR3 protein: CASSFKEGDTQYF. CDR3 bases: TGTGCCAGCAGCTTTAAGGAGGGAGATACGCAGTATTTT.

This clone was observed a handful of times. V and J are TRBV18 and TRBJ2-7, with 10 nucleotides matching TRBD1. The CDR3 totals 16 residues. The V and J ends lost 3 bases and 4 bases, in that order; junction bases with no gene match: 9. Germline loops: CDR1 KGHSH, CDR2 LQKENI. This CDR3 is CASSPSYRDRGYEQYF. For the CDR3, the DNA is TGTGCCAGCTCACCTAGTTACCGGGACAGGGGTTACGAGCAGTACTTC. Using reference TRBV18 and TRBJ2-7 for the parts outside the CDR3, the full variable domain is NAGVMQNPRHLVRRRGQEARLRCSPMKGHSHVYWYRQLPEEGLKFMVYLQKENIIDESGMPKERFSAEFPKEGPSILRIQQVVRGDSAAYFCASSPSYRDRGYEQYFGPGTRLTVT.

Note on this clone: Different DNA sequences within this sample yield the same CDR3. The chain recombines TRBV5-1 with TRBJ2-5; the match to TRBD2 covers 9 bases. This CDR3 comprises 15 residues. With V trimmed by 3 bases and J by 4 bases, 7 bases remained unmatched. Germline loops: CDR1 SGHRS, CDR2 YFSETQ. The CDR3 region is CASSSGSGGGETQYF. CDR3 bases: TGCGCCAGCAGCTCCGGTAGCGGGGGAGGAGAGACCCAGTACTTC.